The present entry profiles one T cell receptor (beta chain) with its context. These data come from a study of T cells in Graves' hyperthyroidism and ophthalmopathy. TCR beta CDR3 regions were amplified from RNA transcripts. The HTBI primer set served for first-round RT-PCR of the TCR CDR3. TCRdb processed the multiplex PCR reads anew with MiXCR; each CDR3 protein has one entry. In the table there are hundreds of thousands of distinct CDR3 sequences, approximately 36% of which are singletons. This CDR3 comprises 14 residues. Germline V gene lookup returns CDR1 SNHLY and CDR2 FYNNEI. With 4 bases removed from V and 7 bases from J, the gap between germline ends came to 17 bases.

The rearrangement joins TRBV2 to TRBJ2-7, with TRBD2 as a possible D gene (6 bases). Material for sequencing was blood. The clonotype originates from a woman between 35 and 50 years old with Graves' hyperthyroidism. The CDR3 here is CASSVDGRYNEQYF. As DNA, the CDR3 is TGTGCCAGCAGTGTGGACGGGAGATACAATGAGCAGTACTTC.